This passage covers 4 T cell receptor beta chains from one sample sequenced in a study of shared clonotypes between healthy human individuals. As defined, naive CD8 cells were CD45RO-negative and positively selected for CCR7, with terminally differentiated effector memory CD45RA+ cells excluded. TCRdb's table, derived via immunoSEQ multiplex PCR, lists solely in-frame clones and lacks some. The sample lists millions of clones, roughly 95% occurring once. Sequenced input: naive CD8+ T cells sorted from blood. These receptors were taken from a man younger than 35 in good health.

Turning to this clone: The sample carries other DNA sequences with the same CDR3. V gene TRBV27 combines with J gene TRBJ2-7; 8 positions match TRBD1. The CDR3 has 16 residues. Losses at the gene ends were 0 bases for V and 3 bases for J; bases not matched to a gene: 7. CDR1 MNHEY and CDR2 SMNVEV come from the germline V gene (reference sequence). In DNA form, the CDR3 reads TGTGCCAGCAGTTTATCTTCCGGGACAGGCATCTACGAGCAGTACTTC. Translation gives CASSLSSGTGIYEQYF.

The rearrangement joins TRBV14 to TRBJ1-6; D remains ambiguous. The germline gives CDR1 SGHDN, CDR2 FVKESK. The length of the CDR3 is 14 residues. Trimming removed 3 bases from V and 3 bases from J, with 6 bases in between. CDR3 sequence: CASSHVNYNSPLHF. CDR3 nucleotide sequence: TGTGCCAGCAGCCATGTGAACTATAATTCACCCCTCCACTTT.

The rearrangement uses TRBV7-9 and TRBJ2-5, with D possibly TRBD1 on 5 matching bases. With 4 bases removed from V and 5 bases from J, the gap between germline ends came to 20 bases. The CDR3 is made up of 16 amino acids. The V gene's germline CDR1 is SEHNR and CDR2 FQNEAQ (reference sequence). The CDR3 region has the DNA TGTGCCAGCAGCTACCCCCCGGCCTGGGGCCAGGAGACCCAGTACTTC. It codes for CASSYPPAWGQETQYF.

This chain uses TRBV14 with TRBJ2-3; D is unresolved. The V gene lost 3 bases and the J gene lost 4 bases, with 14 bases spanning the gap. Germline V gene data show CDR1 as SGHDN and CDR2 as FVKESK. The CDR3 runs to 15 residues. The CDR3 sequence: CASSQGFVLADTQYF. The CDR3 DNA sequence: TGTGCCAGCAGCCAGGGTTTTGTTCTTGCAGATACGCAGTATTTT.